This entry lists 26 T cell receptor beta chains sequenced from one sample in a study of T cell clonality in common variable immunodeficiency. Repertoires were generated with immunoSEQ multiplex PCR, while TCRdb's copy carries only in-frame clones and drops some. The sample yields approximately 45,000 clones, without any singletons. Sequenced input: peripheral blood mononuclear cells. All receptors derive from a person between 18 and 75 years old in good health.

This clone came up many times. The CDR3 DNA, read in part, is TGCAGTGCTAGAGATTGGCGGCTCTCTGGAAACACC. It specifies CSARDWRLSGNT. The entire CDR3 reads CSARDWRLSGNTIYF. This chain joins TRBV20-1 and TRBJ1-3; D uncertain. From the germline J gene comes the end of the CDR3, since the read stops 3 residues before it. V lost 0 bases and J lost 0, with 9 bases in between. This CDR3 contains 15 residues. Germline loops: CDR1 DFQATT, CDR2 SNEGSKA (reference sequence).

This clone was counted ten times or more. The CDR3 end lies 3 residues beyond the end of the read and is filled in from the germline J gene. Other DNA sequences of this sample code for an identical CDR3. The chain recombines TRBV20-1 with TRBJ2-5; possibly TRBD2 for D (7 bases). Per the germline V gene, CDR1 is DFQATT and CDR2 is SNEGSKA (reference sequence). V was clipped by 6 bases and J by 5 bases, with 19 bases between them. This CDR3 region has 14 residues. The part of the CDR3 DNA that was read is TGCAGTGCCTGGACGGGGGGCTCTGGGGAGACC. It codes for CSAWTGGSGET. In full, the CDR3 is CSAWTGGSGETQYF.

This clone occurred many times. The CDR3 goes on 3 residues after the read ends, and that part is filled in from the germline J gene. The rearrangement uses TRBV5-1 and TRBJ2-1, with TRBD1 matching over 9 bases. Germline loops: CDR1 SGHRS, CDR2 YFSETQ. The CDR3 runs 15 residues. V dropped 3 bases and J dropped 1; count of bases not matched to a gene: 2. CDR3 bases read: TGCGCCAGCAGCTCGACAGGGGGGTCCTACAATGAG. It translates to CASSSTGGSYNE. The whole CDR3 region reads CASSSTGGSYNEQFF.

Many counts were recorded for this clone. Read sequence stops 3 residues before the CDR3 end, and the germline J gene provides the missing end. J is TRBJ2-1 and V is TRBV29-1; D remains ambiguous. The CDR3 length is 14 residues. The germline V gene has CDR1 SQVTM and CDR2 ANQGSEA. The V end lost 4 bases, the J end lost 8 bases, and 18 bases lay between the germline ends. The CDR3 reads CSVAFILVRDEQFF. CDR3 DNA, as far as it was read: TGCAGCGTTGCATTCATCCTAGTGAGAGATGAG.

This clone has a count of ten or more. Sequencing ends 3 residues short of the CDR3 end; the germline J gene provides the rest. This sample includes further DNA sequences coding for the same CDR3. V gene TRBV19 combines with J gene TRBJ2-7, with TRBD2 matching over 10 bases. Trimming took 4 bases from V and 1 from J; bases not matched to a gene: 1. CDR3 size: 14 residues. Germline V gene sequence: CDR1 LNHDA, CDR2 SQIVND (reference sequence). Incomplete CDR3 DNA: TGTGCCAGTAGTAGGACTAGCGGATCCTACGAG. Its protein is CASSRTSGSYE. The full CDR3 protein is CASSRTSGSYEQYF.

This clone was counted only a few times. Coverage ceases 3 residues before the CDR3 finishes, and the germline J gene fills in the end. The genes are TRBV2 and TRBJ1-1, with TRBD1 matching over 7 bases. The V gene's germline CDR1 is SNHLY and CDR2 FYNNEI. This CDR3 is built from 13 residues. V lost 7 bases and J lost 0; bases outside the gene matches: 2. CDR3 DNA, as far as it was read: TGTGCCAGCACCGGGACAGTGAACACTGAA. This sequence encodes CASTGTVNTE. The CDR3 reads in full as CASTGTVNTEAFF. The full variable domain, rest sourced from reference TRBV2 and TRBJ1-1, is EPEVTQTPSHQVTQMGQEVILRCVPISNHLYFYWYRQILGQKVEFLVSFYNNEISEKSEIFDDQFSVERPDGSNFTLKIRSTKLEDSAMYFCASTGTVNTEAFFGQGTRLTVV.

This clone was picked up many times. The read is 3 residues too short to cover the CDR3 end, so that end is filled in from the germline J gene. This chain connects TRBV5-5 to TRBJ2-1; 9 nucleotides agree with TRBD1. Germline V lookup: CDR1 SGHKS, CDR2 YYEKEE (reference sequence). CDR3 length: 13 residues. V gave up 2 bases and J gave up 9 bases; unmatched junction bases: 3. CDR3 DNA, as far as it was read: TGTGCCAGCAGCTTTCAGACAGGGGGTGAG. Translated, it gives CASSFQTGGE. The whole CDR3 protein is CASSFQTGGEQFF.

By share, this clone ranks as medium-sized. The read halts 3 residues ahead of the CDR3 end, with the missing end drawn from the germline J gene. The chain is built from TRBV2 and TRBJ2-1, with D tentatively TRBD2 (6 bases). Germline-derived CDR1 and CDR2 are SNHLY and FYNNEI. The CDR3 is 15 residues long. Trimming stripped 5 bases from V and 5 bases from J, with 16 bases between. The CDR3 sequence is CASSNLAGSHNEQFF. Incomplete CDR3 DNA: TGTGCCAGCAGTAATTTGGCGGGATCCCACAATGAG.

The sample holds many counts of this clone. With the read ending 3 residues before the CDR3 end, the germline J gene is used to fill in that end. This chain connects TRBV6-2 or TRBV6-3 to TRBJ1-5; no clear D. CDR1 and CDR2 from the germline V gene are MNHEY and SVGEGT. This CDR3 has 12 amino acids. V lost 4 bases and J 3 bases, leaving 4 bases between the germline ends. The DNA read from the CDR3 is TGTGCCAGCAGTTTTTACAATCAGCCC. Translated, it gives CASSFYNQP. The whole CDR3 reads CASSFYNQPQHF.

This clone has a count of ten or more. Sequencing ends 3 residues short of the CDR3 end; the germline J gene provides the rest. The chain couples TRBV30 to TRBJ2-5, with 10 positions matching TRBD1. Germline trimming cut 3 bases from V and 3 bases from J; bases unmatched to any gene: 4. The CDR3 is 14 amino acids. Germline loops: CDR1 GTSNPN, CDR2 SVGIG (reference sequence). The CDR3: CAWSRDRGKETQYF. The CDR3 DNA, read in part, is TGTGCCTGGAGCCGGGACAGGGGAAAAGAGACC.

This clone was recorded many times. Read coverage stops 3 residues before the CDR3 terminus; the germline J gene supplies the remainder. The chain joins TRBV5-6 to TRBJ1-6; 7 nucleotides agree with TRBD1. CDR1 is SGHDT, CDR2 YYEEEE, per germline. Trimming cost V 4 bases and J 2 bases; bases outside gene matches: 3. This CDR3 spans 15 amino acids. The CDR3 region is CASSNRGPYNSPLHF. The covered CDR3 bases are TGTGCCAGCAGCAACAGGGGACCCTATAATTCACCC.

This clone was recorded at least ten times. The DNA ends 3 residues before the CDR3 does, and the rest of the CDR3 is filled in from the germline J gene. V gene TRBV28 combines with J gene TRBJ1-2; D gene unclear. The germline CDR1 and CDR2 sequences are MDHEN and SYDVKM. V lost 5 bases and J 2 bases, leaving 6 bases between the germline ends. CDR3 length: 12 residues. The CDR3 bases that were read are TGTGCCAGCAGTGGGCAGAACTATGGC. It specifies CASSGQNYG. The whole CDR3 region reads CASSGQNYGYTF.

This clone was picked up many times. The read falls 3 residues short of the CDR3 end, and the missing part is taken from the germline J gene. The rearrangement uses TRBV19 and TRBJ1-1; 9 nucleotides agree with TRBD1. With 2 bases clipped from V and 6 bases from J, the junction kept 10 bases outside the gene matches. This CDR3 comprises 16 residues. The germline V gene has CDR1 LNHDA and CDR2 SQIVND (reference sequence). CDR3 bases read: TGTGCCAGTAGTATAAAAATAGGACAGGGGAATCCTGAA. It encodes CASSIKIGQGNPE. The full CDR3 is CASSIKIGQGNPEAFF.

This clone came up a few times. With the read ending 3 residues before the CDR3 end, the germline J gene is used to fill in that end. The same CDR3 can be traced to other DNA sequences in this sample. The chain joins TRBV18 to TRBJ2-7; 7 nucleotides agree with TRBD1. The CDR3 extends over 14 amino acids. The germline CDR1 and CDR2 sequences are KGHSH and LQKENI. V was pared by 0 bases and J by 2 bases, with 1 base of the junction left unmatched. CDR3 bases read: TGTGCCAGCTCACCACCGGGACAGACCTACGAG. The encoded protein is CASSPPGQTYE. The complete CDR3 protein is CASSPPGQTYEQYF.

This clone showed up many times. The CDR3 is cut off 3 residues early in the read; its end comes from the germline J gene. This chain uses TRBV7-3 with TRBJ2-3; D unresolved. Trimming pared 2 bases from V and 0 bases from J, leaving 6 bases between. Per the germline V gene, CDR1 is SGHTA and CDR2 is FQGTGA. The CDR3 has 14 amino acids. CDR3 loop: CASSLFGSTDTQYF. The CDR3 DNA, read in part, is TGTGCCAGCAGCTTATTTGGCAGCACAGATACG.

This clone was seen at least ten times. The CDR3 is cut off 3 residues early in the read; its end comes from the germline J gene. The chain joins TRBV19 to TRBJ1-1, with 7 bases matching TRBD1. V shed 7 bases, J shed 0 bases, and the junction held 5 bases outside the gene matches. This CDR3 contains 14 residues. The V gene's germline CDR1 is LNHDA and CDR2 SQIVND (reference sequence). The CDR3 DNA, read in part, is TGTGCCAGTACCCGGACAGGCATGAACACTGAA. It specifies CASTRTGMNTE. The whole CDR3 sequence is CASTRTGMNTEAFF.

This clone was detected many times. The read terminates 3 residues ahead of where the CDR3 ends, so the germline J gene completes it. This sequence joins TRBV30 and TRBJ2-3; tentatively, D is TRBD1 (5 bases). This CDR3 is 15 amino acids long. Germline values: CDR1 GTSNPN, CDR2 SVGIG (reference sequence). The V end lost 5 bases, the J end lost 0 bases, and 15 bases lay between the germline ends. The CDR3 region is CAWSPGNPSTDTQYF. CDR3 bases read: TGTGCCTGGTCCCCAGGGAATCCTAGCACAGATACG.

This clone was counted ten times or more. The CDR3 goes on 3 residues after the read ends, and that part is filled in from the germline J gene. The V gene is TRBV5-5, the J gene TRBJ2-1; D is perhaps TRBD2 (6 bases). The CDR3 is made up of 13 amino acids. Per the germline V gene, CDR1 is SGHKS and CDR2 is YYEKEE (reference sequence). The ends were cut back, 2 bases at V and 4 bases at J, with 7 bases in the middle. The CDR3 DNA, read in part, is TGTGCCAGCAGCTTAGGGACTTACAATGAG. Translating gives CASSLGTYNE. The entire CDR3 reads CASSLGTYNEQFF.

This clone was recorded at least ten times. Sequencing ends 3 residues short of the CDR3 end; the germline J gene provides the rest. The genes are TRBV20-1 and TRBJ2-7, with TRBD2 matching 8 bases. The CDR3 runs to 12 residues. With 6 bases clipped from V and 4 bases from J, the junction kept 5 bases outside the gene matches. Germline values: CDR1 DFQATT, CDR2 SNEGSKA (reference sequence). The CDR3 spells CSAIGTRYEQYF. Incomplete CDR3 DNA: TGCAGTGCCATCGGGACTAGATACGAG.

This clone has at least ten counts. The read ends 3 residues before the CDR3 terminus; that terminus is restored from the germline J gene. The chain carries TRBV20-1 and TRBJ2-3, with 13 bases that match TRBD2. The CDR3 is 15 residues long. Germline CDR1 DFQATT, CDR2 SNEGSKA (reference sequence). V shed 6 bases and J 4 bases; nucleotides not matched to a gene: 7. CDR3 in amino acids: CSAPLAGGVADTQYF. The sequenced CDR3 bases are TGCAGTGCGCCACTAGCGGGAGGGGTCGCAGATACG.

This clone is termed medium-sized. The part of the CDR3 DNA that was read is TGTGCCAGCAGCTTAACTGGAGGGGGCAGCGATACG. Encoded protein: CASSLTGGGSDT. The entire CDR3 reads CASSLTGGGSDTQYF. The chain employs TRBV7-3 and TRBJ2-3; tentative D call: TRBD1 (7 bases). The read is 3 residues too short to cover the CDR3 end, so that end is filled in from the germline J gene. CDR3 size: 15 residues. CDR1 and CDR2 from the germline V gene are SGHTA and FQGTGA. V was shortened by 0 bases and J by 6 bases, with 13 bases between the two germline ends.

This clone was counted many times. The read ends 3 residues shy of where the CDR3 ends; the end is completed using the germline J gene. This sequence joins TRBV30 and TRBJ2-1; TRBD2 agrees at 7 bases. The germline V gene has CDR1 GTSNPN and CDR2 SVGIG (reference sequence). This CDR3 spans 13 amino acids. With V trimmed by 5 bases and J by 1 base, 2 bases remained unmatched. Here the CDR3 reads CAWCGSSYNEQFF. The CDR3 DNA, read in part, is TGTGCCTGGTGCGGGAGTTCCTACAATGAG.

This clone was counted many times. The read gets to within 3 residues of the CDR3 end, and the germline J gene fills in the rest. The V gene is TRBV30, the J gene TRBJ2-1; 7 bases fit TRBD1. Germline V gives CDR1 GTSNPN, CDR2 SVGIG (reference sequence). The CDR3 has 12 amino acids. J gave up 8 bases and V 4 bases, and 5 bases lay outside the gene matches. Partial CDR3 DNA: TGTGCCTGGAAGACAGGGTACTATGAG. Translated: CAWKTGYYE. The whole CDR3 sequence reads CAWKTGYYEQFF.

This clone occurred many times. The read finishes 3 residues shy of the CDR3 end, and the germline J gene is used to complete it. The rearrangement joins TRBV5-6 to TRBJ2-7, with 10 bases that match TRBD2. Unmatched junction bases numbered 6, after V lost 3 bases and J lost 3 bases. Germline V gene sequence: CDR1 SGHDT, CDR2 YYEEEE. The CDR3 is 15 residues long. The sequenced CDR3 bases are TGTGCCAGCAGCTCCTTAGCGGGAGGAAACTACGAG. Amino acids: CASSSLAGGNYE. The whole CDR3 protein reads CASSSLAGGNYEQYF.

This clone has at least ten counts. The read ends 3 residues before the CDR3 terminus; that terminus is restored from the germline J gene. J is TRBJ1-1 and V is TRBV29-1; D gene unclear. Per the germline V gene, CDR1 is SQVTM and CDR2 is ANQGSEA. The CDR3 loop spans 11 amino acids. CDR3 DNA, as far as it was read: TGCAGCGTCGCGAACACCCACGGG. Translation gives CSVANTHG. The complete CDR3 protein is CSVANTHGAFF.

This clone was found many times. The read falls 3 residues short of the CDR3 end, and the missing part is taken from the germline J gene. J is TRBJ1-1 and V is TRBV19; D is ambiguous. Germline V gives CDR1 LNHDA, CDR2 SQIVND (reference sequence). The ends were cut back, 0 bases at V and 7 bases at J, with 6 bases in the middle. This CDR3 comprises 12 residues. CDR3 bases read: TGTGCCAGTAGTATAGACAGTTTTGAA. Encoded protein: CASSIDSFE. In full, the CDR3 reads CASSIDSFEAFF.